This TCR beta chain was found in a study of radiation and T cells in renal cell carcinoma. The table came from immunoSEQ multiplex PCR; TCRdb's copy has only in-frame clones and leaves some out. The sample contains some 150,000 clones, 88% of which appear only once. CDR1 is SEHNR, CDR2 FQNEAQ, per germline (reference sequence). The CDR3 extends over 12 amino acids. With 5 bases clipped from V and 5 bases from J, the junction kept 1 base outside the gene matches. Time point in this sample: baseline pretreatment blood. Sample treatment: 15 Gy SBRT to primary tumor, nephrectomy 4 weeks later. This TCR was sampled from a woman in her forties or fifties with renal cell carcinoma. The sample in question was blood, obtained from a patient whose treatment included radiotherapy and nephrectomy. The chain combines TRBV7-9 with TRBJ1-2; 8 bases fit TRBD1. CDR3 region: CASSRTGYGYTF. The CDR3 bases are TGTGCCAGCAGCCGGACAGGGTATGGCTACACCTTC.